Shown below are 7 T cell receptor beta chains from a single sample sequenced in a study of tumor-infiltrating lymphocytes in primary liver carcinoma. Co-extracting RNA and DNA was done with 20-30 mg of unsorted bulk tissue as input. With around 490 ng total RNA as template and a constant-region primer, TCR beta cDNA was made. Slightly modified ARM-PCR served as the procedure for the TCR beta libraries. These libraries came from three rounds of nested multiplex PCR. The first two PCR rounds used TRBV1-TRBV30 primers with a Cbeta primer, 10 cycles each. TCRdb reanalysed the multiplex PCR reads using MiXCR and keeps one entry per CDR3 protein. The table has 55,000 or so distinct CDR3 sequences, less than 75% seen once. Material for sequencing was liver tumor tissue from sampling region 2. Noted subset: tumor region T2, inferior pole. These TCRs come from a man aged 35 to 55 with primary liver carcinoma and hepatitis B virus infection.

In this sample, this clonotype turned up a few times. At one end, the junction sequence differs from germline, possibly due to a read error. CDR3 coding DNA: TGTGCCAGCAGCCCCCGGAGCGGCTATAGCTACACCTTC. This sequence encodes CASSPRSGYSYTF. V gene TRBV6-2 or TRBV6-3 combines with J gene TRBJ1-2; D not certain. This CDR3 region has 13 residues. From germline, CDR1 is MNHEY and CDR2 SVGEGT.

The chain links TRBV29-1 to TRBJ2-2; D call uncertain. The CDR3 length is 13 residues. Deletions cut 2 bases from V and 9 bases from J, with 13 bases between. Germline CDR1 is SQVTM and CDR2 is ANQGSEA. This chain's CDR3 is CSVERQYTWELFF. The CDR3 region has the DNA TGCAGCGTTGAAAGGCAGTACACATGGGAGCTGTTTTTT.

This chain connects TRBV9 to TRBJ1-1, with D perhaps TRBD1 (5 bases). The CDR3 has 13 residues. In germline, CDR1 is SGDLS, CDR2 YYNGEE. Trimming left V 4 bases short and J 7 bases short, with 14 bases between. CDR3 DNA: TGTGCCAGCAGCCGGGGGGACGGCAATGAAGCTTTCTTT. Amino acids: CASSRGDGNEAFF.

Of note for this clonotype: The germline gene is not matched at one end of the junction; a read error may be the cause. The chain joins TRBV4-1 to TRBJ2-5; 12 bases align to TRBD2. The length of the CDR3 is 17 residues. Germline V CDR1 and CDR2: MGHRA, YSYEKL. The CDR3 region has the DNA TGTATCAGCAGTCGCCAAGGACTAGCGGGACTCTCAGAGACCCAGTACTTC. Its protein is CISSRQGLAGLSETQYF.

For this clonotype: The junction differs from germline at one of its ends, possibly a read error. The rearrangement links TRBV6-5 to TRBJ2-2; D unclear. This CDR3 has 15 amino acids. The germline V gene encodes CDR1 MNHEY and CDR2 SVGAGI. This CDR3 is CASSPSSTDTGELFF. The CDR3 bases are TGTGCTAGCAGTCCATCTTCCACGGACACCGGGGAGCTGTTTTTT.

V and J are TRBV6-5 and TRBJ2-7; D remains unclear. The CDR3 spans 16 residues. Germline V gene sequence: CDR1 MNHEY, CDR2 SVGAGI. Trimming took 7 bases from V and 2 from J, leaving 21 bases between them. The DNA of the CDR3 is TGTGCCAGCAATCTCTTTAACGTGAGCTTAGCCTACGAGCAGTACTTC. Its protein product is CASNLFNVSLAYEQYF.

Regarding this clonotype: The germline gene is not matched at one end of the junction; a read error may be the cause. J is TRBJ2-7 and V is TRBV29-1, with 10 bases matching TRBD1. Germline V lookup: CDR1 SQVTM, CDR2 ANQGSEA. The CDR3 totals 16 residues. The CDR3 is CNVEVGTGVLSYEQYF. The CDR3 region has the DNA TGCAACGTTGAGGTGGGGACAGGGGTCCTCTCCTACGAGCAATACTTC.